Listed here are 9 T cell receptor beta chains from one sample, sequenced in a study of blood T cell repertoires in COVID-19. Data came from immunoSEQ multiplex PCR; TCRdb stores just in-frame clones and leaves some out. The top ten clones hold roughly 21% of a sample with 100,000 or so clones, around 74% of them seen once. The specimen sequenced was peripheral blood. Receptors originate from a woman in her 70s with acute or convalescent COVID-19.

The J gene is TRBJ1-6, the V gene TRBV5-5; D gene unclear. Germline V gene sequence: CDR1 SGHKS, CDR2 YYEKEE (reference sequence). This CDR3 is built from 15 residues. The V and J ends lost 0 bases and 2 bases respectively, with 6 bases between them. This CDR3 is CASSLASTYNSPLHF. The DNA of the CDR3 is TGTGCCAGCAGCTTGGCCAGTACCTATAATTCACCCCTCCACTTT.

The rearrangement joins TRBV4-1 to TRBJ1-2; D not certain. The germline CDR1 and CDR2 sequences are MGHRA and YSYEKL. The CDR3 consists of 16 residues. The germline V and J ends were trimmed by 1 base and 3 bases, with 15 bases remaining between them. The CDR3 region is CASSQVLRDRHYGYTF. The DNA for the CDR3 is TGCGCCAGCAGCCAAGTATTGAGGGATCGGCACTATGGCTACACCTTC.

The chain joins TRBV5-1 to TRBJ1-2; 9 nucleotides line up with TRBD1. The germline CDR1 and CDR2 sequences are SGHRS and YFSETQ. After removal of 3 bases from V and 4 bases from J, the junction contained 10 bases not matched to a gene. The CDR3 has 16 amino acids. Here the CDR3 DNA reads TGCGCCAGCAGCTCCCGGGACAGGGTGACCCTCTATGGCTACACCTTC. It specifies CASSSRDRVTLYGYTF. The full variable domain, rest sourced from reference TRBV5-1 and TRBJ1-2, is KAGVTQTPRYLIKTRGQQVTLSCSPISGHRSVSWYQQTPGQGLQFLFEYFSETQRNKGNFPGRFSGRQFSNSRSEMNVSTLELGDSALYLCASSSRDRVTLYGYTFGSGTRLTVV.

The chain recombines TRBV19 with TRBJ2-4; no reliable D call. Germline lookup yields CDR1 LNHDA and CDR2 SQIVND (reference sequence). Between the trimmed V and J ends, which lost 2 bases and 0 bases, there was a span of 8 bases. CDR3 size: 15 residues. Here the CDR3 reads CASSISAIAKNIQYF. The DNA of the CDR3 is TGTGCCAGTAGTATAAGCGCCATAGCCAAAAACATTCAGTACTTC.

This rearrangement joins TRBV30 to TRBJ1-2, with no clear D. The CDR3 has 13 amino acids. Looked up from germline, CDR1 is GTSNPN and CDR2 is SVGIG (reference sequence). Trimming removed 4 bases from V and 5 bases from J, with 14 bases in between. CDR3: CAWTPLRDYGYTF. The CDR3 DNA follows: TGTGCCTGGACCCCACTGAGAGATTATGGCTACACCTTC.

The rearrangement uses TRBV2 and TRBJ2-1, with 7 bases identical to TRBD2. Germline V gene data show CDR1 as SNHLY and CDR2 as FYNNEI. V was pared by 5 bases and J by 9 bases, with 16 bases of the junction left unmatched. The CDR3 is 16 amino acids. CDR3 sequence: CASSRALGAGLGEQFF. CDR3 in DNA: TGTGCCAGCAGTCGTGCTTTGGGAGCGGGGTTGGGTGAGCAGTTCTTC.

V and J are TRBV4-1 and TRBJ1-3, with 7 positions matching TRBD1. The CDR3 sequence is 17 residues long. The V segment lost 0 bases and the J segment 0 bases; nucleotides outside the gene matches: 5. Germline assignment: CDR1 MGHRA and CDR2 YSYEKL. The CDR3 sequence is CASSQEGQPYSGNTIYF. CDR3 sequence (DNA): TGCGCCAGCAGCCAAGAGGGACAGCCTTACTCTGGAAACACCATATATTTT.

The DNA for the CDR3 is TGTGCCAGCAGTCGACTAGGGAACACCGGGGAGCTGTTTTTT. Residues: CASSRLGNTGELFF. V gene TRBV6-4 combines with J gene TRBJ2-2; perhaps TRBD2 as D (6 bases). Germline V gene sequence: CDR1 MRHNA, CDR2 SNTAGT. The CDR3 contains 14 residues. V lost 5 bases and J 1 base, leaving 8 bases between the germline ends.

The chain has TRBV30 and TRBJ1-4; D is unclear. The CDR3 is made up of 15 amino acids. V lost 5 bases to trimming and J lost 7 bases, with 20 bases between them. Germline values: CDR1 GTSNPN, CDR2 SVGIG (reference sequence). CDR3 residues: CAWGRPGSSGEKLFF. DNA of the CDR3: TGTGCCTGGGGCCGACCGGGATCTTCGGGTGAAAAACTGTTTTTT.